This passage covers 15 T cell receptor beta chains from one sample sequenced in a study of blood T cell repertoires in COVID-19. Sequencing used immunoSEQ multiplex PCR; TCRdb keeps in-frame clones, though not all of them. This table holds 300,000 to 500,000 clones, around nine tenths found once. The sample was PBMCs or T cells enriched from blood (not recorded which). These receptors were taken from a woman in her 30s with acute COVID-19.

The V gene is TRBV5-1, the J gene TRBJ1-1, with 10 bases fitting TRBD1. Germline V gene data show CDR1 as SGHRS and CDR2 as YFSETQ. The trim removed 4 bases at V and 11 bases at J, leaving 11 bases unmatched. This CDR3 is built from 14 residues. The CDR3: CASSAGQGGARAFF. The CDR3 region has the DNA TGCGCCAGCAGCGCCGGACAGGGGGGCGCCCGGGCTTTCTTT.

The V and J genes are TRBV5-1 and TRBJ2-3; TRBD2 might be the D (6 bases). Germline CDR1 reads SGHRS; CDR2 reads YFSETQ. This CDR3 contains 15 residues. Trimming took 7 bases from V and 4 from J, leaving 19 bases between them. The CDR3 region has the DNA TGCGCCAGCGGCGTCGGGCGGGGTGTGGCAGATACGCAGTATTTT. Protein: CASGVGRGVADTQYF.

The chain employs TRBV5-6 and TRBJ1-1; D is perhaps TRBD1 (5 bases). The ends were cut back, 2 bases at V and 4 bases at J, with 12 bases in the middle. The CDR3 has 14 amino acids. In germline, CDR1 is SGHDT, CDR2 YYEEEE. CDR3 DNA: TGTGCCAGCAGCTTTACAGGAAGGAGCACTGAAGCTTTCTTT. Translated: CASSFTGRSTEAFF.

The CDR3 region has the DNA TGTGCCAGCAGCTACTCGTCTGCAGGGGATGGCACAGATACGCAGTATTTT. It translates to CASSYSSAGDGTDTQYF. The chain links TRBV7-6 to TRBJ2-3; a weak D match, TRBD1 (6 bases). With 4 bases removed from V and 1 base from J, the gap between germline ends came to 18 bases. The CDR3 runs 17 residues. Germline V gene sequence: CDR1 SGHVS, CDR2 FNYEAQ.

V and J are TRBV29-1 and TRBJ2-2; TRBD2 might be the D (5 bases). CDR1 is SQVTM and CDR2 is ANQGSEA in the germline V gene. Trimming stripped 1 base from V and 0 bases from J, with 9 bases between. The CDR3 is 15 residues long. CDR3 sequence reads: CSVEVGRTNTGELFF. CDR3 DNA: TGCAGCGTTGAAGTTGGGAGAACGAACACCGGGGAGCTGTTTTTT.

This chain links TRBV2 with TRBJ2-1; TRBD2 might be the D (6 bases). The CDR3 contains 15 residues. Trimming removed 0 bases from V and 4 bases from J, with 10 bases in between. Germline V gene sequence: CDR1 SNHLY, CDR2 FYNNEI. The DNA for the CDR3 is TGTGCCAGCAGTGAAGCTGCTCGGGGGTACAATGAGCAGTTCTTC. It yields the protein CASSEAARGYNEQFF.

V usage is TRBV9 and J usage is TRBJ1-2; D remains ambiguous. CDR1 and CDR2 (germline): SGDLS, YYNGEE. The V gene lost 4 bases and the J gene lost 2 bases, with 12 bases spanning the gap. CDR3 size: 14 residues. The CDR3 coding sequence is TGTGCCAGCAGCCCCTGGACGGGGAACTATGGCTACACCTTC. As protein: CASSPWTGNYGYTF.

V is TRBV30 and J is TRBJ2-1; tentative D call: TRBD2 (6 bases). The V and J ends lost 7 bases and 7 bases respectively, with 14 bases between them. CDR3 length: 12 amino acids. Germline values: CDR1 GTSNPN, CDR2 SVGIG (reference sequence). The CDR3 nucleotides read TGTGCCTCCGGCGGGGATTGGAATGAGCAGTTCTTC. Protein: CASGGDWNEQFF.

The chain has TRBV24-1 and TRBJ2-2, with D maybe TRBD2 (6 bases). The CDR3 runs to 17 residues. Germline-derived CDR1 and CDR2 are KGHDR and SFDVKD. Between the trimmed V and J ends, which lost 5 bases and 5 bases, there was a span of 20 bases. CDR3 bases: TGTGCCACCAGTGTGGAGGGTGGGGGTCCCGGGACCGGGGAGCTGTTTTTT. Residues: CATSVEGGGPGTGELFF.

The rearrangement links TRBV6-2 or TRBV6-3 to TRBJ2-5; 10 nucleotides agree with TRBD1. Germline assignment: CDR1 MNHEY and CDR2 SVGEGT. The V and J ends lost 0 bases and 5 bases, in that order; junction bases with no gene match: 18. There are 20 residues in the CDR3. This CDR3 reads CASSYSTTGTGAPHGETQYF. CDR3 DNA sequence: TGTGCCAGCAGTTACTCGACGACCGGGACAGGGGCCCCACACGGGGAGACCCAGTACTTC.

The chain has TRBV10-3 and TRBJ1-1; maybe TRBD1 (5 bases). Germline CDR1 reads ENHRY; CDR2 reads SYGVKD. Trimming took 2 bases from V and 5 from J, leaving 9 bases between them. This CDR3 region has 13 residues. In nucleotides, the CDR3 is TGTGCCATCAGTGAGGGGGAGGGGACTGAAGCTTTCTTT. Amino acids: CAISEGEGTEAFF.

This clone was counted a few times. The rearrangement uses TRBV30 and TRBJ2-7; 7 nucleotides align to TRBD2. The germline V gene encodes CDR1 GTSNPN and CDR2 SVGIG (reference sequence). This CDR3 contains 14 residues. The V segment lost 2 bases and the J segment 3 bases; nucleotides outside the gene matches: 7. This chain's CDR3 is CAWSPVGGIYEQYF. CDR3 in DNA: TGTGCCTGGAGTCCCGTGGGGGGGATCTACGAGCAGTACTTC.

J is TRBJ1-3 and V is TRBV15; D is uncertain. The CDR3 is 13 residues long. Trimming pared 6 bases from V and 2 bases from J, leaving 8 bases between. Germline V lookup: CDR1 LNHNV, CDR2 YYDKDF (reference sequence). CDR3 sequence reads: CATRALPGNTIYF. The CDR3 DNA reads TGTGCCACCAGGGCCCTTCCTGGAAACACCATATATTTT.

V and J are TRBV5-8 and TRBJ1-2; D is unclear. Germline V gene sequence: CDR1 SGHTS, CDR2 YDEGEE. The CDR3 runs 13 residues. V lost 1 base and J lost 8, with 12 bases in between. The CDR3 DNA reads TGTGCCAGCAGCTTGACTAAGTTCCCCGGCTACACCTTC. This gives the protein CASSLTKFPGYTF. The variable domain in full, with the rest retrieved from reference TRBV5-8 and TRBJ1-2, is EAGVTQSPTHLIKTRGQQATLRCSPISGHTSVYWYQQALGLGLQFLLWYDEGEERNRGNFPPRFSGRQFPNYSSELNVNALELEDSALYLCASSLTKFPGYTFGSGTRLTVV.

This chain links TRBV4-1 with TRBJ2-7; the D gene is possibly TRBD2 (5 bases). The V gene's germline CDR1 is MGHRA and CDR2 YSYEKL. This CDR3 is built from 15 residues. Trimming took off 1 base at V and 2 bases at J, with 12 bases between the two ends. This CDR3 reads CASSQGYRGTYEQYF. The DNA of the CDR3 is TGCGCCAGCAGCCAAGGGTACCGGGGAACCTACGAGCAGTACTTC.